This T cell receptor (beta chain) was sequenced during a study of OX40 agonist ivuxolimab in advanced cancers. Trimming shortened V by 5 bases and J by 6 bases, and 11 bases separated the two germline ends. Per the germline V gene, CDR1 is SGHTA and CDR2 is FQGTGA. This CDR3 spans 14 amino acids. Note on this clone: The antigen is undetermined.

If patients had autoimmune disease history or systemic immunosuppression, they were excluded. The investigators sampled blood at baseline, at cycle 4 day 1, and at cycle 7 day 1. Study conclusions and caveats: Partial responders treated at 0.1-3.0 mg/kg exhibited clonal expansion among the lowest measured. CD8+ T cells were the subset that, on average, had more expanded clones than CD4+.

Profiling relied on immunoSEQ multiplex PCR, and the TCRdb table lists in-frame clones only, not all of them. The table shows 65,000 to 90,000 clones, with 75% to 85% occurring only once. This chain uses TRBV7-3 with TRBJ1-6; D might be TRBD1 (6 bases). Source: CD4+ or CD8+ T cells sorted from blood, taken in a trial of the OX40 agonist ivuxolimab. The clonotype was recovered from an adult with an advanced solid tumor such as melanoma, head and neck, liver or kidney cancer. The CDR3 nucleotides are TGTGCCAGCAGCGCGGGGGCAGGTAATTCACCCCTCCACTTT. It encodes CASSAGAGNSPLHF.